The 18 T cell receptor beta chains listed next were all sequenced from one sample in a study of human T cells and chemical hapten exposure. Described time point: patch test 3, about 24 weeks after DPC sensitization. As for treatment: therapeutic diphenylcyclopropenone sensitization with weekly scalp DPC. Each CDR3 protein gets one entry after TCRdb re-called the RACE reads with MiXCR. The table shows about 160,000 distinct CDR3 sequences, with 28% occurring only once. The starting material was whole blood, obtained in connection with sensitization to the hapten diphenylcyclopropenone (DPC). Receptor source: a woman under 30 with alopecia areata. Some clones in this sample may be carry-over from other donors' samples.

In its sample, this clonotype was seen many times. The chain links TRBV29-1 to TRBJ2-1; 10 bases line up with TRBD2. V lost 4 bases, J lost 3 bases, and 9 bases stayed unmatched. Germline CDR1 and CDR2: SQVTM and ANQGSEA. This CDR3 is built from 16 residues. The CDR3 DNA sequence: TGCAGCGTTGGACTAGCGGGCAATCCGGTCTACAATGAGCAGTTCTTC. Translating it yields CSVGLAGNPVYNEQFF.

This chain connects TRBV9 to TRBJ2-5; D is uncertain. Trimming removed 0 bases at V and 2 bases at J, with 5 bases between. The CDR3 sequence is 13 residues long. Germline V gives CDR1 SGDLS, CDR2 YYNGEE. The CDR3 nucleotides read TGTGCCAGCAGCGTAGCTTTGCAAGAGACCCAGTACTTC. It translates to CASSVALQETQYF.

This clonotype was seen more than once but under ten times. The rearrangement uses TRBV30 and TRBJ1-2, with D maybe TRBD1 (6 bases). The CDR3 is 15 amino acids. CDR1 and CDR2 (germline): GTSNPN, SVGIG (reference sequence). V was cut by 6 bases and J by 8 bases, with 25 bases left in between. CDR3 amino acids: CACTAVLGGFYGYTF. The CDR3 DNA follows: TGTGCCTGTACGGCAGTCCTTGGGGGCTTCTACGGCTACACCTTC. The full variable domain, in which reference TRBV30 and TRBJ1-2 provide the parts outside the CDR3, is SQTIHQWPATLVQPVGSPLSLECTVEGTSNPNLYWYRQAAGRGLQLLFYSVGIGQISSEVPQNLSASRPQDRQFILSSKKLLLSDSGFYLCACTAVLGGFYGYTFGSGTRLTVV.

V usage is TRBV9 and J usage is TRBJ1-4; 7 bases are a match to TRBD1. This CDR3 has 15 residues. V was pared by 3 bases and J by 3 bases, with 5 bases of the junction left unmatched. Germline CDR1 and CDR2: SGDLS and YYNGEE. The DNA for the CDR3 is TGTGCCAGCAGCGATGGACAGGTTTCTAATGAAAAACTGTTTTTT. Residues: CASSDGQVSNEKLFF.

At least ten counts were recorded for this clonotype. This sequence joins TRBV10-3 and TRBJ2-5; D is unclear. The CDR3 totals 12 residues. The V and J ends lost 5 bases and 5 bases respectively, with 9 bases between them. Germline CDR1 is ENHRY and CDR2 is SYGVKD. The CDR3 region has the DNA TGTGCCATCAGTCTGGGCGAGGAGACCCAGTACTTC. It encodes CAISLGEETQYF.

This clonotype appeared many times. CDR3 residues: CSVEVRDGYTF. Written as DNA, the CDR3 is TGCAGCGTTGAAGTTCGAGATGGCTACACCTTC. The V call is TRBV29-1, the J call TRBJ1-2, with D unclear. Trimming removed 1 base from V and 6 bases from J, with 6 bases in between. The length of the CDR3 is 11 residues. Germline V gene data show CDR1 as SQVTM and CDR2 as ANQGSEA.

The J gene is TRBJ2-7, the V gene TRBV21-1; TRBD1, as called in the table, went unchecked against the DNA. TRBV21-1 is a pseudogene locus. The CDR3 runs to 15 residues. The CDR3 protein is CASSTGRGPIYEQYF. In DNA, the CDR3 is TGTGCCAGCAGCACCGGCAGGGGGCCAATCTACGAGCAGTACTTC.

The CDR3 sequence is CASSLDPSRIHEQYF. The CDR3 region has the DNA TGTGCCAGCAGCTTAGATCCTAGCCGTATCCACGAGCAGTACTTC. This sequence joins TRBV7-2 and TRBJ2-7; D possibly corresponds to TRBD2 (5 bases). Trimming stripped 1 base from V and 5 bases from J, with 15 bases between. Germline loops: CDR1 SGHTA, CDR2 FQGNSA. The CDR3 runs to 15 residues.

The rearrangement uses TRBV5-1 and TRBJ2-3; D might be TRBD1 (6 bases). Germline assignment: CDR1 SGHRS and CDR2 YFSETQ. The length of the CDR3 is 16 residues. The V gene lost 4 bases and the J gene lost 0 bases, with 15 bases spanning the gap. The CDR3 DNA reads TGCGCCAGCAGCACGGGACACAGAACTAGCACAGATACGCAGTATTTT. Translation gives CASSTGHRTSTDTQYF.

This clonotype was found a few times. The chain has TRBV4-3 and TRBJ2-1, with TRBD2 identical over 9 bases. Germline CDR1 is LGHNA and CDR2 is YSLEER. J lost 6 bases, V lost 1 base, and 7 bases had no gene match. The CDR3 spans 16 residues. In DNA, the CDR3 is TGCGCCAGCAGCCAAGTCCCTAGCGGGGTCCGCAATGAGCAGTTCTTC. Encoded protein: CASSQVPSGVRNEQFF.

The chain combines TRBV29-1 with TRBJ2-3; 9 positions match TRBD2. The length of the CDR3 is 14 residues. The V and J ends lost 4 bases and 4 bases, in that order; junction bases with no gene match: 6. CDR1 SQVTM and CDR2 ANQGSEA come from the germline V gene. The CDR3 is CSVGRGGDADTQYF. Here the CDR3 DNA reads TGCAGCGTTGGGCGCGGGGGGGATGCAGATACGCAGTATTTT.

V is TRBV20-1 and J is TRBJ1-5; D gene ambiguous. The CDR3 is 11 residues long. Trimming cost V 6 bases and J 1 base, with 4 bases left between them. Per the germline V gene, CDR1 is DFQATT and CDR2 is SNEGSKA (reference sequence). CDR3 nucleotides: TGCAGTGCCGGGAGCAATCAGCCCCAGCATTTT. Translation gives CSAGSNQPQHF.

The chain employs TRBV7-9 and TRBJ2-2; D unclear. The V and J ends lost 6 bases and 4 bases respectively, with 21 bases between them. CDR3 length: 17 amino acids. Germline-derived CDR1 and CDR2 are SEHNR and FQNEAQ (reference sequence). DNA for the CDR3: TGTGCCAGCAGTCCAAAGGCTCGGGCCAGTCCCACCGGGGAGCTGTTTTTT. Encoded protein: CASSPKARASPTGELFF.

The genes are TRBV3-1 and TRBJ2-3, with a weak D call TRBD2 (6 bases). CDR3 length: 17 residues. The V and J ends lost 1 base and 0 bases respectively, with 14 bases between them. Germline CDR1 LGHDT, CDR2 YNNKEL (reference sequence). The CDR3 DNA reads as TGTGCCAGCAGCCAAGCCGGCGAACGGGGGAGCACAGATACGCAGTATTTT. Translating it yields CASSQAGERGSTDTQYF.

The rearrangement joins TRBV3-1 to TRBJ2-1; tentatively, D is TRBD1 (5 bases). Germline CDR1 reads LGHDT; CDR2 reads YNNKEL (reference sequence). The V gene lost 3 bases and the J gene lost 2 bases, with 17 bases spanning the gap. This CDR3 contains 17 residues. CDR3 coding DNA: TGTGCCAGCAGCCATCCTCCTTGGGGCAGGGCCTACAATGAGCAGTTCTTC. Translation: CASSHPPWGRAYNEQFF.

In its sample, this clonotype was seen a few times. The chain has TRBV20-1 and TRBJ2-2; 8 bases agree with TRBD1. Germline loops: CDR1 DFQATT, CDR2 SNEGSKA (reference sequence). V shed 7 bases and J 7 bases; nucleotides not matched to a gene: 5. CDR3 size: 12 residues. This CDR3 reads CSVDREVGELFF. CDR3 coding DNA: TGCAGTGTGGACAGGGAGGTCGGGGAGCTGTTTTTT.

Details on this clonotype: A far larger clone is only one base removed, so a read error is likely. J is TRBJ2-7 and V is TRBV13; D not certain. Germline CDR1 reads PRHDT; CDR2 reads FYEKMQ (reference sequence). V was cut by 5 bases and J by 0 bases, with 5 bases left in between. This CDR3 contains 12 residues. CDR3 in DNA: TGTGCCAGCAGCATGAGCTCCTACGAGCAGTACTTC. It codes for CASSMSSYEQYF.

The rearrangement uses TRBV5-4 and TRBJ2-5; D remains ambiguous. The CDR3 totals 13 residues. V gave up 0 bases and J gave up 0 bases, with 3 bases separating them. Germline loops: CDR1 SGHNT, CDR2 YYREEE (reference sequence). The CDR3 region has the DNA TGTGCCAGCAGCTTGGCCTACCAAGAGACCCAGTACTTC. Its translation is CASSLAYQETQYF.